Shown below are 29 T cell receptor beta chains from a single sample sequenced in a study of cytomegalovirus exposure and HLA in healthy donors. PCR involved 60 Vbeta and 13 Jbeta primers. Libraries were prepared by immunoSEQ multiplex PCR; TCRdb keeps only in-frame clonotypes and omits some of them. The top ten clones hold around 9.1% of a sample with some 160,000 clones, about four fifths of them seen once. Sequencing was performed on PBMCs. The receptors here all came from a male donor in good health and CMV-seropositive.

V gene TRBV21-1 combines with J gene TRBJ1-1. TRBV21-1 is described as a pseudogene. The CDR3 runs to 12 residues. CDR3 nucleotides: TGTGCCAGCAGTTTGGGGGGAGGTGAAGCTTTCTTT. Translated: CASSLGGGEAFF.

The rearrangement links TRBV12-2 to TRBJ2-1; TRBD2, the table's D call, was not compared with the DNA. TRBV12-2 is assigned pseudogene status. This CDR3 is 17 amino acids long. CDR3 residues: CASRLVTCGGAGNEQFF. In DNA, the CDR3 is TGTGCAAGTCGCTTAGTTACTTGCGGGGGGGCGGGCAATGAGCAGTTCTTC.

In its sample, this clone was seen a few times. V is TRBV10-1 and J is TRBJ2-2; D perhaps matches TRBD2 (6 bases). Germline V gene sequence: CDR1 WNHNN, CDR2 SYGVQD (reference sequence). V lost 4 bases to trimming and J lost 3 bases, with 9 bases between them. The CDR3 spans 14 residues. CDR3 amino acids: CASSGWEDTGELFF. In DNA form, the CDR3 reads TGCGCCAGCAGTGGATGGGAGGACACCGGGGAGCTGTTTTTT.

This chain uses TRBV19 with TRBJ2-2; D may be TRBD1 (6 bases). The germline V gene has CDR1 LNHDA and CDR2 SQIVND (reference sequence). CDR3 size: 13 residues. V dropped 8 bases and J dropped 2 bases, with 9 bases sitting between them. The CDR3 region has the DNA TGTGCCAGTGCGGACAGTAACACCGGGGAGCTGTTTTTT. It yields the protein CASADSNTGELFF.

The rearrangement links TRBV6-5 to TRBJ2-3; D gene uncertain. Trimming removed 4 bases from V and 0 bases from J, with 11 bases in between. Germline loops: CDR1 MNHEY, CDR2 SVGAGI. This CDR3 is 15 amino acids long. The CDR3, as DNA: TGTGCCAGCAGTTCCCCCTCGAGTAGCACAGATACGCAGTATTTT. It yields the protein CASSSPSSSTDTQYF.

The V call is TRBV7-9, the J call TRBJ2-7; 7 bases map to TRBD1. With 5 bases clipped from V and 0 bases from J, the junction kept 7 bases outside the gene matches. The CDR3 sequence is 15 residues long. CDR1 SEHNR and CDR2 FQNEAQ come from the germline V gene (reference sequence). This CDR3 reads CASSRGQTISYEQYF. As DNA, the CDR3 is TGTGCCAGCAGCCGGGGACAGACCATCTCCTACGAGCAGTACTTC. The full variable domain, in which reference TRBV7-9 and TRBJ2-7 provide the parts outside the CDR3, is DTGVSQNPRHKITKRGQNVTFRCDPISEHNRLYWYRQTLGQGPEFLTYFQNEAQLEKSRLLSDRFSAERPKGSFSTLEIQRTEQGDSAMYLCASSRGQTISYEQYFGPGTRLTVT.

This chain connects TRBV14 to TRBJ2-7, with TRBD1 matching 8 bases. The CDR3 totals 14 residues. V was clipped by 5 bases and J by 6 bases; unmatched bases: 9. Germline V gene data show CDR1 as SGHDN and CDR2 as FVKESK. This CDR3 is CASSTRQGKGEQYF. The CDR3, as DNA: TGTGCCAGCAGCACCCGACAGGGGAAGGGCGAGCAGTACTTC.

J is TRBJ2-7 and V is TRBV4-3; 9 bases line up with TRBD2. The CDR3 totals 14 residues. Germline lookup yields CDR1 LGHNA and CDR2 YSLEER. V shed 0 bases, J shed 10 bases, and the junction held 7 bases outside the gene matches. The CDR3 bases are TGCGCCAGCAGCCAAGACCTTAATAGCGGGGGACAGTACTTC. It codes for CASSQDLNSGGQYF.

In its sample, this clone was seen many times. This chain links TRBV6-1 with TRBJ2-7; 7 positions agree with TRBD2. The CDR3 runs 12 residues. In germline, CDR1 is MNHNS, CDR2 SASEGT. The V segment lost 5 bases and the J segment 6 bases; nucleotides outside the gene matches: 4. This CDR3 is CASSPSGGEQYF. Here the CDR3 DNA reads TGTGCCAGCAGTCCCTCGGGGGGCGAGCAGTACTTC.

This clone showed up just a few times. The gene calls are TRBV7-9 and TRBJ2-7; 9 bases are a match to TRBD2. After removal of 7 bases from V and 3 bases from J, the junction contained 10 bases not matched to a gene. This CDR3 is 15 amino acids long. CDR1 and CDR2 from the germline V gene are SEHNR and FQNEAQ (reference sequence). CDR3 DNA: TGTGCCAGCACCCTGAGTAGCGGGGGTTTCTACGAGCAGTACTTC. It translates to CASTLSSGGFYEQYF. The whole variable domain, filled in from reference TRBV7-9 and TRBJ2-7, reads DTGVSQNPRHKITKRGQNVTFRCDPISEHNRLYWYRQTLGQGPEFLTYFQNEAQLEKSRLLSDRFSAERPKGSFSTLEIQRTEQGDSAMYLCASTLSSGGFYEQYFGPGTRLTVT.

The rearrangement links TRBV6-5 to TRBJ1-4; D gene unclear. Trimming left V 6 bases short and J 8 bases short, with 7 bases between. Germline lookup yields CDR1 MNHEY and CDR2 SVGAGI. This CDR3 spans 11 amino acids. The DNA for the CDR3 is TGTGCCAGCAGGAACGGGGAAAAACTGTTTTTT. This sequence encodes CASRNGEKLFF.

The genes are TRBV5-1 and TRBJ2-1, with TRBD2 as a possible D gene (5 bases). This CDR3 has 14 amino acids. Trimming shortened V by 2 bases and J by 3 bases, and 9 bases separated the two germline ends. Germline CDR1 and CDR2: SGHRS and YFSETQ. In nucleotides, the CDR3 is TGCGCCAGCAGCTTATCTAGCTTCTACAATGAGCAGTTCTTC. Its translation is CASSLSSFYNEQFF.

The V and J genes are TRBV30 and TRBJ1-2; weak D call: TRBD1 (6 bases). The CDR3 runs 11 residues. Germline loops: CDR1 GTSNPN, CDR2 SVGIG (reference sequence). The V end lost 5 bases, the J end lost 5 bases, and 9 bases lay between the germline ends. The chain's CDR3 is CAWAQGYGYTF. In DNA, the CDR3 is TGTGCCTGGGCGCAGGGGTATGGCTACACCTTC.

The rearrangement joins TRBV28 to TRBJ2-7; TRBD2 is a possible D gene (5 bases). Germline-derived CDR1 and CDR2 are MDHEN and SYDVKM. The CDR3 is 12 amino acids. Trimming removed 6 bases from V and 2 bases from J, with 8 bases in between. CDR3 amino acids: CASREEPYEQYF. The CDR3 region has the DNA TGTGCCAGCAGGGAGGAGCCCTACGAGCAGTACTTC. The variable domain in full, completed from reference TRBV28 and TRBJ2-7, reads DVKVTQSSRYLVKRTGEKVFLECVQDMDHENMFWYRQDPGLGLRLIYFSYDVKMKEKGDIPEGYSVSREKKERFSLILESASTNQTSMYLCASREEPYEQYFGPGTRLTVT.

The V and J genes are TRBV18 and TRBJ1-1; TRBD1 matches 7 bases. This CDR3 has 14 residues. V shed 5 bases, J shed 4 bases, and the junction held 7 bases outside the gene matches. Germline V gene sequence: CDR1 KGHSH, CDR2 LQKENI. The CDR3 here is CASSYSGTVTEAFF. CDR3 in DNA: TGTGCCAGCTCATACTCCGGGACAGTCACTGAAGCTTTCTTT.

V usage is TRBV5-6 and J usage is TRBJ2-7, with 7 bases identical to TRBD1. V lost 5 bases to trimming and J lost 4 bases; unmatched junction nucleotides: 6. CDR1 is SGHDT and CDR2 is YYEEEE in the germline V gene. The CDR3 sequence is 13 residues long. This CDR3 is CASRVTGLYEQYF. The DNA of the CDR3 is TGTGCCAGCAGGGTGACAGGGTTGTACGAGCAGTACTTC.

The chain links TRBV9 to TRBJ2-1; TRBD1 is a possible D gene (6 bases). Germline CDR1 SGDLS, CDR2 YYNGEE. With 2 bases removed from V and 3 bases from J, the gap between germline ends came to 12 bases. This CDR3 contains 15 residues. The chain's CDR3 is CASSVQGLSYNEQFF. The CDR3 DNA follows: TGTGCCAGCAGCGTTCAGGGGCTAAGCTACAATGAGCAGTTCTTC.

The chain couples TRBV5-1 to TRBJ1-4; maybe TRBD1 (5 bases). V shed 2 bases and J shed 9 bases, with 14 bases lying between them. Germline V lookup: CDR1 SGHRS, CDR2 YFSETQ. The CDR3 covers 14 residues. CDR3 nucleotide sequence: TGCGCCAGCAGCTTAATGGAGGGGAGGCAAAAACTGTTTTTT. Encoded protein: CASSLMEGRQKLFF.

This clone was observed a few times. This chain joins TRBV18 and TRBJ2-2; 9 nucleotides line up with TRBD2. The V gene's germline CDR1 is KGHSH and CDR2 LQKENI. CDR3 size: 15 residues. V dropped 3 bases and J dropped 8; count of bases not matched to a gene: 7. The CDR3 nucleotides are TGTGCCAGCTCACCGAATAGCGGGGGCCTAGGGGAGCTGTTTTTT. It codes for CASSPNSGGLGELFF.

J is TRBJ2-7 and V is TRBV5-1; no firm D call. Trimming removed 4 bases from V and 1 base from J, with 12 bases in between. This CDR3 spans 14 amino acids. In germline, CDR1 is SGHRS, CDR2 YFSETQ. The CDR3 DNA sequence: TGCGCCAGCAGCCCCCGGAGTAATTCCTACGAGCAGTACTTC. Translating it yields CASSPRSNSYEQYF.

Only a few counts were recorded for this clone. The chain combines TRBV7-6 with TRBJ1-1; D might be TRBD1 (5 bases). This CDR3 spans 15 amino acids. V was cut by 4 bases and J by 6 bases, with 18 bases left in between. CDR1 is SGHVS and CDR2 is FNYEAQ in the germline V gene. CDR3 residues: CASSSTGGRGAEAFF. In DNA, the CDR3 is TGTGCCAGCAGCTCGACGGGGGGTCGAGGTGCTGAAGCTTTCTTT.

The genes are TRBV10-3 and TRBJ2-1; D possibly corresponds to TRBD2 (6 bases). Germline V gene sequence: CDR1 ENHRY, CDR2 SYGVKD. The ends were cut back, 0 bases at V and 3 bases at J, with 9 bases in the middle. The CDR3 contains 15 residues. The CDR3 DNA sequence: TGTGCCATCAGTGAGTCGGGCGGGGACTACAATGAGCAGTTCTTC. Protein: CAISESGGDYNEQFF.

The chain couples TRBV7-2 to TRBJ1-1; the D is unclear. The CDR3 spans 14 residues. V gave up 1 base and J gave up 0 bases, with 6 bases separating them. Germline values: CDR1 SGHTA, CDR2 FQGNSA. The CDR3 nucleotides are TGTGCCAGCAGCTTAGGACACTTGAACACTGAAGCTTTCTTT. Protein product: CASSLGHLNTEAFF.

The rearrangement links TRBV11-3 to TRBJ2-7; tentatively, D is TRBD1 (6 bases). Trimming shortened V by 5 bases and J by 5 bases, and 19 bases separated the two germline ends. The CDR3 loop spans 15 amino acids. CDR1 is SGHNT and CDR2 is YENEEA in the germline V gene. CDR3 nucleotide sequence: TGTGCCAGCAGCACCGGCCCGAGGGGGTTCCACGAGCAGTACTTC. It translates to CASSTGPRGFHEQYF. Drawing the rest from reference TRBV11-3 and TRBJ2-7, the complete variable domain is EAGVVQSPRYKIIEKKQPVAFWCNPISGHNTLYWYLQNLGQGPELLIRYENEEAVDDSQLPKDRFSAERLKGVDSTLKIQPAELGDSAVYLCASSTGPRGFHEQYFGPGTRLTVT.

About this clone itself: Other DNA sequences in this sample translate to the same CDR3. The chain carries TRBV6-5 and TRBJ2-3; D not certain. The V end was cut by 2 bases, the J end by 0 bases, with 6 bases between. Germline lookup yields CDR1 MNHEY and CDR2 SVGAGI. The CDR3 contains 14 residues. CDR3 bases: TGTGCCAGCAGTTACCAGTTAAGCACAGATACGCAGTATTTT. Its protein is CASSYQLSTDTQYF.

The CDR3 DNA is TGTGCCAGCAGCTCCTCTCCAGGGGTCTACGAGCAGTACTTC. It encodes CASSSSPGVYEQYF. The chain uses TRBV5-5 and TRBJ2-7, with D possibly TRBD1 on 6 matching bases. This CDR3 contains 14 residues. V gave up 3 bases and J gave up 3 bases, with 13 bases separating them. The germline V gene encodes CDR1 SGHKS and CDR2 YYEKEE (reference sequence). Full variable domain (rest looked up from reference TRBV5-5 and TRBJ2-7): DAGVTQSPTHLIKTRGQQVTLRCSPISGHKSVSWYQQVLGQGPQFIFQYYEKEERGRGNFPDRFSARQFPNYSSELNVNALLLGDSALYLCASSSSPGVYEQYFGPGTRLTVT.

A remark on this clone: This CDR3 is also generated by other DNA sequences in the sample. V and J are TRBV18 and TRBJ1-2; a weak D match, TRBD1 (6 bases). Germline lookup yields CDR1 KGHSH and CDR2 LQKENI. The CDR3 extends over 14 amino acids. V dropped 3 bases and J dropped 0 bases, with 8 bases sitting between them. The CDR3 bases are TGTGCCAGCTCACCGGACAGAGCTAACTATGGCTACACCTTC. Amino acid sequence: CASSPDRANYGYTF.

The chain joins TRBV6-1 to TRBJ1-1, with D unclear. Germline CDR1 reads MNHNS; CDR2 reads SASEGT. The CDR3 contains 14 residues. Trimming shortened V by 2 bases and J by 5 bases, and 12 bases separated the two germline ends. CDR3 bases: TGTGCCAGCAGTGAACTGATACGGGGAACTGAAGCTTTCTTT. Its translation: CASSELIRGTEAFF.

A word on this clone: A read error may produce the germline difference seen at one junction end. The chain combines TRBV28 with TRBJ2-7; 12 bases align to TRBD2. The CDR3 runs to 12 residues. CDR1 and CDR2 (germline): MDHEN, SYDVKM. CDR3 sequence reads: CASSEMGTSGLF. CDR3 bases: TGTGCCAGCAGTGAAATGGGGACTAGCGGGTTATTC.